These 6 T cell receptor beta chains came from one sample sequenced in a study of metastatic and nonmetastatic thyroid tumors. Treatment of any kind had been given to no patient before thyroid surgery. Using MiXCR, TCRdb re-called clones from the PCR reads. The sample lists 15,000 to 20,000 clones; roughly 23% were seen once. Sequencing input: adjacent normal tissue. These receptors originate from a female donor with papillary thyroid cancer or a benign thyroid nodule (not recorded which). Some clones in this sample may be carry-over from other donors' samples.

The CDR3 DNA reads TGTGCCAGCAGTCGACAGCTGACTAGCACAGATACGCAGTATTTT. The encoded protein is CASSRQLTSTDTQYF. The chain is built from TRBV28 and TRBJ2-3; D is perhaps TRBD1 (5 bases). The CDR3 spans 15 residues. Germline V gene lookup returns CDR1 MDHEN and CDR2 SYDVKM. The V gene lost 5 bases and the J gene lost 0 bases, with 12 bases spanning the gap.

This chain links TRBV20-1 with TRBJ2-7, with a tentative D call TRBD1 (6 bases). The ends were cut back, 5 bases at V and 1 base at J, with 12 bases in the middle. CDR1 is DFQATT and CDR2 is SNEGSKA in the germline V gene (reference sequence). The CDR3 spans 13 residues. The CDR3 is CSADRDTSYEQYF. CDR3 nucleotide sequence: TGCAGTGCTGACCGGGACACATCCTACGAGCAGTACTTC.

This chain connects TRBV2 to TRBJ1-3; no reliable D call. Germline V gene lookup returns CDR1 SNHLY and CDR2 FYNNEI. The CDR3 runs 12 residues. Trimming removed 7 bases at V and 4 bases at J, with 8 bases between. CDR3 amino acids: CASIYAGNTIYF. In DNA, the CDR3 is TGTGCCAGCATTTATGCCGGAAACACCATATATTTT.

The chain links TRBV5-1 to TRBJ2-2; no reliable D call. The CDR3 spans 13 residues. CDR1 and CDR2 from the germline V gene are SGHRS and YFSETQ. Between the trimmed V and J ends, which lost 4 bases and 5 bases, there was a span of 9 bases. CDR3: CASSPGGTGELFF. The CDR3 DNA reads TGCGCCAGCAGCCCGGGCGGAACCGGGGAGCTGTTTTTT.

This clone turned up a few times. The same CDR3 arises from other DNA sequences in this sample as well. The chain employs TRBV6-1 and TRBJ1-6; D possibly corresponds to TRBD1 (6 bases). CDR1 MNHNS and CDR2 SASEGT come from the germline V gene. This CDR3 is built from 13 residues. The CDR3 bases are TGTGCAGAAGGGGGGTCCTATAATTCACCCCTCCACTTT. Protein product: CAEGGSYNSPLHF.

The J gene is TRBJ2-1, the V gene TRBV7-3; D call uncertain. V was shortened by 6 bases and J by 7 bases, with 13 bases between the two germline ends. The CDR3 is 13 amino acids. Germline CDR1 SGHTA, CDR2 FQGTGA. In DNA form, the CDR3 reads TGTGCCAGCAGGTTAGATAACGGTAATGAGCAGTTCTTC. The encoded protein is CASRLDNGNEQFF.